The clone carrying this T cell receptor beta chain was counted many times. Its specificity is not known. The data derive from a study of T cells after yellow fever vaccination. Study observations and caveats: Post-booster samples contained most primary-vaccination clones (roughly 96% CD4, about 90% CD8). Only a small proportion of the clonotypes turned up in both the CD4 and the CD8 compartments, likely arising from convergent recombination. The study found a weaker secondary response that peaked faster, day 5 versus 15.

Each CDR3 protein gets one entry after TCRdb re-called the 5' RACE reads with MiXCR. The data contain about 130,000 distinct CDR3 sequences, 6.6% of them singletons. The CDR3 has 14 residues. Trimming cost V 1 base and J 13 bases; bases outside gene matches: 8. Germline CDR1 and CDR2: SGHTA and FQGNSA. This specimen was CD4+ T cells sorted from PBMCs, taken 10 days after the yellow fever booster vaccination. This receptor was identified in a man between 25 and 39 years old who received the YFV17D yellow fever vaccine. The rearrangement links TRBV7-2 to TRBJ2-3; 10 nucleotides align to TRBD2. For the CDR3, the DNA is TGTGCCAGCAGCTTAGGACTAGCGGGTGCATTGGAGTATTTT. Translation gives CASSLGLAGALEYF. The full variable domain, completed using reference TRBV7-2 and TRBJ2-3, is GAGVSQSPSNKVTEKGKDVELRCDPISGHTALYWYRQSLGQGLEFLIYFQGNSAPDKSGLPSDRFSAERTGGSVSTLTIQRTQQEDSAVYLCASSLGLAGALEYFGPGTRLTVL.